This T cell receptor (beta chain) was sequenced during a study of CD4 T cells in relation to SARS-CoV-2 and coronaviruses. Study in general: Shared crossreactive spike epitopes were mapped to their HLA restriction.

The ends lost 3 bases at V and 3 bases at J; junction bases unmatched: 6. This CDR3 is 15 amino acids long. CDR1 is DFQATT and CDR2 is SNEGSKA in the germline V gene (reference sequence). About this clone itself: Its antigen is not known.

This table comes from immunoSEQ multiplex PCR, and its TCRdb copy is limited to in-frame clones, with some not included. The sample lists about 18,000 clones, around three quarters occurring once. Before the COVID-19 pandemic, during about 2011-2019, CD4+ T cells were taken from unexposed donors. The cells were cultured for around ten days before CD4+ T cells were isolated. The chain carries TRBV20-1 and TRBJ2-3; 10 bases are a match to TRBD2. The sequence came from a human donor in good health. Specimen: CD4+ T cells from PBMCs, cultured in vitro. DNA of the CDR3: TGCAGTGCTAGTTCATCTAGCGGGGGTACAGATACGCAGTATTTT. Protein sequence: CSASSSSGGTDTQYF.